This T cell receptor beta chain was sequenced during a study of T-cell reconstitution after alpha-beta-depleted transplantation in children. The CDR3 spans 17 residues. Germline assignment: CDR1 MGHRA and CDR2 YSYEKL. The V gene end was trimmed by 0 bases and the J gene end by 3 bases; junction bases not matched to a gene: 9. It was with unique molecular identifiers that the TCRbeta library was prepared. Each CDR3 protein is one row after TCRdb ran MiXCR on the PCR reads. The sample contains about 92,000 distinct CDR3 sequences, 12% of which appear only once. This sequence joins TRBV4-1 and TRBJ2-7, with 9 bases identical to TRBD1. The material was PBMCs from the stem cell graft donor, obtained from the stem cell graft. The TCR comes from a human donor who donated a stem cell graft to a child with inherited bone marrow failure. Here the CDR3 DNA reads TGCGCCAGCAGCCAAGAGGGGGCCGGGACAGGGTACTACGAGCAGTACTTC. It yields the protein CASSQEGAGTGYYEQYF.